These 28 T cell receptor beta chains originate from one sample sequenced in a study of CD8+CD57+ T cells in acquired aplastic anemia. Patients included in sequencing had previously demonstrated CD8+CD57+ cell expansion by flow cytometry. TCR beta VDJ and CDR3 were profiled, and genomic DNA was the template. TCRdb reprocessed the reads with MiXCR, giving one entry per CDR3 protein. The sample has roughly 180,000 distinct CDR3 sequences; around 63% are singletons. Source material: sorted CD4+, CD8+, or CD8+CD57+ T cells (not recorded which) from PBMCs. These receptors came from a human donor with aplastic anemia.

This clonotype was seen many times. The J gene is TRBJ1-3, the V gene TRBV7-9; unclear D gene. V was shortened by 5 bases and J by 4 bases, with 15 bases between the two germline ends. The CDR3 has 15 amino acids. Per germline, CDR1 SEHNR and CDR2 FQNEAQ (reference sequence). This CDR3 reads CASSPRRGEGNTIYF. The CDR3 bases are TGTGCCAGCAGCCCCCGCCGGGGAGAAGGAAACACCATATATTTT.

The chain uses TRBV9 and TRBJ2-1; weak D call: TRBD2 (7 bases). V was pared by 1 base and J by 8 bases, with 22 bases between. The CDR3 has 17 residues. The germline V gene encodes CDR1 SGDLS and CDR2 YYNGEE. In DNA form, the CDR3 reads TGTGCCAGCAGCGTAAGGGGTCGGGGGCGGGAGTCGGATGAGCAGTTCTTC. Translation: CASSVRGRGRESDEQFF.

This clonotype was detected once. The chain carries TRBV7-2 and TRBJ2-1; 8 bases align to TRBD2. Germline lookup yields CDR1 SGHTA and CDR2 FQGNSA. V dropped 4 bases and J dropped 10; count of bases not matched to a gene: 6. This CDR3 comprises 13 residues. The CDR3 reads CASSSAGAGEQFF. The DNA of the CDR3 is TGTGCCAGCAGCTCAGCGGGAGCTGGGGAGCAGTTCTTC.

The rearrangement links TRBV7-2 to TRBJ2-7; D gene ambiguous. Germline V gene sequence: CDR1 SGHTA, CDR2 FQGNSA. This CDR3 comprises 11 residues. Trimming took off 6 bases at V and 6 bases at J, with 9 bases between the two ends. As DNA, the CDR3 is TGTGCCAGCAGTCGACCCAGCGAGCAGTACTTC. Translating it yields CASSRPSEQYF.

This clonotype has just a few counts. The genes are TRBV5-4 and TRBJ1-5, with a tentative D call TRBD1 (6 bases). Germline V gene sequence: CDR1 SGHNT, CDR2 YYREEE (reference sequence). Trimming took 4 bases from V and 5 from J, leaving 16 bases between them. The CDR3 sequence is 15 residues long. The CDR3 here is CASSPEGSGDQPQHF. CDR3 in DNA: TGTGCCAGCAGCCCAGAAGGGTCAGGGGATCAGCCCCAGCATTTT.

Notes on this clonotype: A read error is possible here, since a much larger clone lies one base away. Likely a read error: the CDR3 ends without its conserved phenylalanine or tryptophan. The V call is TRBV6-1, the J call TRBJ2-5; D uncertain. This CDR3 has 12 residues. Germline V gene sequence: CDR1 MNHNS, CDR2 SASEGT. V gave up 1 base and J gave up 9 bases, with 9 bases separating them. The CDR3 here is CASSEDVIAQYL. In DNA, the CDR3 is TGTGCCAGCAGTGAAGATGTGATCGCCCAGTACCTC.

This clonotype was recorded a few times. CDR3 loop: CATSGGGGYGYTF. The CDR3 DNA is TGTGCCACCAGCGGAGGGGGCGGTTATGGCTACACCTTC. The J gene is TRBJ1-2, the V gene TRBV15; 7 positions match TRBD1. With 5 bases clipped from V and 5 bases from J, the junction kept 5 bases outside the gene matches. This CDR3 is built from 13 residues. Germline V gene lookup returns CDR1 LNHNV and CDR2 YYDKDF (reference sequence).

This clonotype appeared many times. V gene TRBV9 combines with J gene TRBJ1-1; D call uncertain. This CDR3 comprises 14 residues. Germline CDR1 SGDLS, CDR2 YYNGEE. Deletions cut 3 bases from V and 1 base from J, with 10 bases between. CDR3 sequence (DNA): TGTGCCAGCAGCGAAGAGATTCAGAACACTGAAGCTTTCTTT. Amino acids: CASSEEIQNTEAFF.

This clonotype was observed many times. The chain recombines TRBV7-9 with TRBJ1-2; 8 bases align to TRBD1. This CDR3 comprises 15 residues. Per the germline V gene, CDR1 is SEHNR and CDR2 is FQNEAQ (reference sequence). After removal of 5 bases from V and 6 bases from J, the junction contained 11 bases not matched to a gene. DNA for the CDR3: TGTGCCAGCAGCCCAGGACAGGGAAGGGTTGATGGCTACACCTTC. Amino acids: CASSPGQGRVDGYTF.

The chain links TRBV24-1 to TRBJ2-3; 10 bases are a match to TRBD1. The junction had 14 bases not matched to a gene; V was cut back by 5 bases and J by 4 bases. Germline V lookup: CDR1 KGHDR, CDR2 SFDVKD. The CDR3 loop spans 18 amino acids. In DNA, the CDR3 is TGTGCCACCAGTGCCCGCCCTGGACAGGGGGTTGGTTCAGATACGCAGTATTTT. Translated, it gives CATSARPGQGVGSDTQYF.

The CDR3 sequence is CASSLPENYEQYF. DNA of the CDR3: TGTGCCAGCAGCTTACCAGAGAACTACGAGCAGTACTTC. This chain joins TRBV7-9 and TRBJ2-7; no firm D call. V was clipped by 2 bases and J by 3 bases, with 8 bases between them. The CDR3 extends over 13 amino acids. CDR1 and CDR2 (germline): SEHNR, FQNEAQ (reference sequence).

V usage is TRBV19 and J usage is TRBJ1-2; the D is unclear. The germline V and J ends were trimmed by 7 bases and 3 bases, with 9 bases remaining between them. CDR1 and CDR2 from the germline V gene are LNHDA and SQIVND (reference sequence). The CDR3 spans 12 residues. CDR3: CASKEAYYGYTF. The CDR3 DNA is TGTGCCAGTAAGGAGGCGTACTATGGCTACACCTTC.

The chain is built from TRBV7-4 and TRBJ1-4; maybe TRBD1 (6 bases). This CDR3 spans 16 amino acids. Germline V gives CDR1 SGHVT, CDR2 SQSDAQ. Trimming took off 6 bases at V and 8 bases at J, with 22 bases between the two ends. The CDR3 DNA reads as TGTGCCAGCAGACCGAACGAAAGGACAGTAGGAGAAAAACTGTTTTTT. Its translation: CASRPNERTVGEKLFF.

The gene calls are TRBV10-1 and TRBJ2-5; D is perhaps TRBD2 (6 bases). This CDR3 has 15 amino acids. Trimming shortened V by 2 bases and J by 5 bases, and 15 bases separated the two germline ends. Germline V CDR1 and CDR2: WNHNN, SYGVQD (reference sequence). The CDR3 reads CASSEMVAAGETQYF. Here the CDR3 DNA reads TGCGCCAGCAGTGAGATGGTAGCGGCAGGGGAGACCCAGTACTTC.

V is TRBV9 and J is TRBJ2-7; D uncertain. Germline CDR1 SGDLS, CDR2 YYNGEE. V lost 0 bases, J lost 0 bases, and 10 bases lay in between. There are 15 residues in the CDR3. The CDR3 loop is CASSVGPIRSYEQYF. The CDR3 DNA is TGTGCCAGCAGCGTAGGCCCGATCCGCTCCTACGAGCAGTACTTC. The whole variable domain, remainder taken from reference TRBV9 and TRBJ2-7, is DSGVTQTPKHLITATGQRVTLRCSPRSGDLSVYWYQQSLDQGLQFLIQYYNGEERAKGNILERFSAQQFPDLHSELNLSSLELGDSALYFCASSVGPIRSYEQYFGPGTRLTVT.

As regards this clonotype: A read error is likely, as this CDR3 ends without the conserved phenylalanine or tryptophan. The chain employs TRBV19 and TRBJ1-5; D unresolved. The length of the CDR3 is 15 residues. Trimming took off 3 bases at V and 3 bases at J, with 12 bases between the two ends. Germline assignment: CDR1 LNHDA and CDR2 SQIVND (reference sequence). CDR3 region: CASSIGGTVNQPQHL. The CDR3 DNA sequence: TGTGCCAGTAGTATCGGAGGAACAGTCAATCAGCCCCAGCATCTT.

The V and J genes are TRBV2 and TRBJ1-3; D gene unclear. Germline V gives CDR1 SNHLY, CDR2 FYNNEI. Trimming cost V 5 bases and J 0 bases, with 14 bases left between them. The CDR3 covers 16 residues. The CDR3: CASSSLGADSGNTIYF. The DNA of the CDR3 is TGTGCCAGCAGTTCCCTCGGAGCAGACTCTGGAAACACCATATATTTT.

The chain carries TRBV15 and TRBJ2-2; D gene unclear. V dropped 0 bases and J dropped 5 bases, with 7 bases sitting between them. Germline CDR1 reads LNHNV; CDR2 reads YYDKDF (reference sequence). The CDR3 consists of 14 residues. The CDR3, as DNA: TGTGCCACCAGCAGAGATATTACGACCGGGGAGCTGTTTTTT. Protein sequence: CATSRDITTGELFF.

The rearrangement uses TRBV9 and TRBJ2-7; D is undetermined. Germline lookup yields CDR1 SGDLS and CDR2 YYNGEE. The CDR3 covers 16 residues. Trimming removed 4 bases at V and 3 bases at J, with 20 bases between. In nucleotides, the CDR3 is TGTGCCAGCAGCCTCGGGCTGGGTGGACCCAGCTACGAGCAGTACTTC. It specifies CASSLGLGGPSYEQYF.

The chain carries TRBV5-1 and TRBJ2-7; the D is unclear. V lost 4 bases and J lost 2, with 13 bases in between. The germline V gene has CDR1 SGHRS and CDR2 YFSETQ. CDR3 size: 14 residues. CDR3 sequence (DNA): TGCGCCAGCAGCCTAATCGTGGGTACCTACGAGCAGTACTTC. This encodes CASSLIVGTYEQYF.

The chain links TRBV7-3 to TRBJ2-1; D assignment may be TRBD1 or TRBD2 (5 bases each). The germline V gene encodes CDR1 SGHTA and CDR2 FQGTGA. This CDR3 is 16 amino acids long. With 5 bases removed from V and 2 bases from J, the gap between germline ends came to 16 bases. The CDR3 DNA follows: TGTGCCAGCAGCCCAGCCGGGACGAGTGCCTACAATGAGCAGTTCTTC. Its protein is CASSPAGTSAYNEQFF.

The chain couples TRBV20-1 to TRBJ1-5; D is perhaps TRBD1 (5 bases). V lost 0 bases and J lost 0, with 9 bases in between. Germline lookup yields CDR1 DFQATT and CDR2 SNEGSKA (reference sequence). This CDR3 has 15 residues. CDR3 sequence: CSARDRGRSNQPQHF. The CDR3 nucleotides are TGCAGTGCTAGAGATAGGGGACGTAGCAATCAGCCCCAGCATTTT.

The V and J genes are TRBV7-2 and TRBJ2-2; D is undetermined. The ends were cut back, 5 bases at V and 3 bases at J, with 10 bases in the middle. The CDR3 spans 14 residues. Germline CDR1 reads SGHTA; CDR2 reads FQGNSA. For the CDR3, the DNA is TGTGCCAGCAGCCTACAGAGAGACACCGGGGAGCTGTTTTTT. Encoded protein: CASSLQRDTGELFF.

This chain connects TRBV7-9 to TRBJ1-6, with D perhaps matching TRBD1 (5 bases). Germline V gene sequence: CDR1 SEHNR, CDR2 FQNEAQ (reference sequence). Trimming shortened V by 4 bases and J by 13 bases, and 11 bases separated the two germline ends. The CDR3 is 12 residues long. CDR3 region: CASSWGERPLHF. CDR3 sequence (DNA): TGTGCCAGCAGCTGGGGGGAAAGGCCCCTCCACTTT.

The CDR3 DNA is TGTGCCAGCAGTTTTTCGGGGCAGAGTGGCTACACCTTC. This translates into CASSFSGQSGYTF. This chain connects TRBV12-3 or TRBV12-4 to TRBJ1-2; possible D gene TRBD1, 5 bases. This CDR3 region has 13 residues. V lost 3 bases and J 7 bases, leaving 12 bases between the germline ends.

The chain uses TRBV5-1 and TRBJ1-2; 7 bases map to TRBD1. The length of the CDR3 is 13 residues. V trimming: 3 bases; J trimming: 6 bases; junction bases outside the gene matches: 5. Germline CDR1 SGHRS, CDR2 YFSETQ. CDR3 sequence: CASSYGQANGYTF. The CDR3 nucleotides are TGCGCCAGCAGCTATGGACAGGCAAATGGCTACACCTTC.

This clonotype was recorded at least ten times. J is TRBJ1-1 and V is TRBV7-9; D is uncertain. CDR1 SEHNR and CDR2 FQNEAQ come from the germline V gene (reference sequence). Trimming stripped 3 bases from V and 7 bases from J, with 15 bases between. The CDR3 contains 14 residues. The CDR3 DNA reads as TGTGCCAGCAGCTTTGCAGGCCCGCAATATGAAGCTTTCTTT. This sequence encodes CASSFAGPQYEAFF.

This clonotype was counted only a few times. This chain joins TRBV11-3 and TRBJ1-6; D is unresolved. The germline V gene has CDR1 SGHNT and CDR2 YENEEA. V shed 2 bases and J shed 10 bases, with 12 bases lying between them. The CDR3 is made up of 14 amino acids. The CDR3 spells CASSLLGYGSPLHF. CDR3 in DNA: TGTGCCAGCAGCTTACTAGGGTATGGCTCACCCCTCCACTTT. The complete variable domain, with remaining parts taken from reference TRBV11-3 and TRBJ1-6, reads EAGVVQSPRYKIIEKKQPVAFWCNPISGHNTLYWYLQNLGQGPELLIRYENEEAVDDSQLPKDRFSAERLKGVDSTLKIQPAELGDSAVYLCASSLLGYGSPLHFGNGTRLTVT.